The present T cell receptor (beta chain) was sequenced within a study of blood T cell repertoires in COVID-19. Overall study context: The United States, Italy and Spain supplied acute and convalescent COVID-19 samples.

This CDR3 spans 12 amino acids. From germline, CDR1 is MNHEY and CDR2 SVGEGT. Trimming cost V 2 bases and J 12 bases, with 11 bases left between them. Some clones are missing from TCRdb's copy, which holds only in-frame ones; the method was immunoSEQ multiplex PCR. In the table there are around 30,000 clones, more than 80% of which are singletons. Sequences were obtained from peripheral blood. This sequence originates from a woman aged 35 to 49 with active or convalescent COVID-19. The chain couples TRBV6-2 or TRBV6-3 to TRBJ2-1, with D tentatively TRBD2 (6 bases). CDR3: CASSYGGSGQFF. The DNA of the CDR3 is TGTGCCAGCAGTTACGGGGGGTCAGGGCAGTTCTTC.